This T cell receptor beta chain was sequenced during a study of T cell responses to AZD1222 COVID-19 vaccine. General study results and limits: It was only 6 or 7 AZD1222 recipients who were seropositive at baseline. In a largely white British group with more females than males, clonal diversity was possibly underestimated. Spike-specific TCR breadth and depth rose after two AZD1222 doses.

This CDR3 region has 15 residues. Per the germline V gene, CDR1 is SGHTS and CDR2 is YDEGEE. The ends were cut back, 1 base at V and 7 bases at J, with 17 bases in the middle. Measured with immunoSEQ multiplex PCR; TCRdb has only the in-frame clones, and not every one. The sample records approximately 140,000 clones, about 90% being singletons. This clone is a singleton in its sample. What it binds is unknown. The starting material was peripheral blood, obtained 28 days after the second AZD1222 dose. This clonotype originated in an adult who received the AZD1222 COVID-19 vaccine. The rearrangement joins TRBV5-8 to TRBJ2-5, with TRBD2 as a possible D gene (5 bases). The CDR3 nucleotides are TGTGCCAGCAGCTTGACCCCGGGGAGTGGAGGGACCCAGTACTTC. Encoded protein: CASSLTPGSGGTQYF.